This T cell receptor (beta chain) originates from a study of T cell responses to AZD1222 COVID-19 vaccine. Broader study findings: Among vaccine-associated CD4 TCRs, coverage spanned spike, with dominance at 160-218 and 743-854. A mostly white British donor set with more females was recruited, and clonal diversity was possibly underestimated. A reported finding is that nearly half of spike-specific TCRs target unmutated variant regions. Repertoires were sampled only after the peak T cell response.

Assay: immunoSEQ multiplex PCR; the TCRdb copy retains only in-frame clones and omits some. The table has about 110,000 clones, approximately 89% seen once. There are a few counts of this clone. The antigen remains undetermined. The V gene lost 0 bases and the J gene lost 7 bases, with 15 bases spanning the gap. This CDR3 region has 15 residues. The germline gives CDR1 LGHNA, CDR2 YSLEER. The TCR originated in an adult in good health. The material sequenced was peripheral blood, taken on day 0 of MenACWY control vaccination. The genes are TRBV4-3 and TRBJ1-2; D is unresolved. The CDR3 DNA follows: TGCGCCAGCAGCCAAGATCCGGGGAAATCGGGTGGCTACACCTTC. Protein product: CASSQDPGKSGGYTF.